The rows below give T cell receptor beta chains drawn from one sample of a study of cytomegalovirus exposure and HLA in healthy donors. Measured with immunoSEQ multiplex PCR; TCRdb has only the in-frame clones, and not every one. The sample records some 130,000 clones, roughly 89% being singletons. Material for sequencing was PBMCs. All receptors come from a woman between 18 and 30 years old in good health and CMV-seronegative. Both conserved end residues are part of each CDR3. The order of the fields is D gene, J gene, clone size, V gene, CDR3 DNA, CDR3 protein. D genes are given only for firm matches. Only part of the rows carry a size: once, few, many, or a class if the clone is expanded.

>-|TRBJ1-4|-|TRBV5-4
TGTGCCAGCAGCTTGGGGGACATGGGTAATGAAAAACTGTTTTTT
CASSLGDMGNEKLFF
>TRBD1|TRBJ1-2|-|TRBV9
TGTGCCAGCAGCGCAATGGCGGGGACAGACTATGGCTACACCTTC
CASSAMAGTDYGYTF
>-|TRBJ2-7|few|TRBV13
TGTGCCAGCAGCCGGGCCTACGAGCAGTACTTC
CASSRAYEQYF
>-|TRBJ2-7|once|TRBV7-9
TGTGCCAGCAGCTTAGAACCGGGGAACTACGAGCAGTACTTC
CASSLEPGNYEQYF
>-|TRBJ1-1|-|TRBV6-5
TGTGCCAGCAGTTACTTGGGGGGGTCCACTGAAGCTTTCTTT
CASSYLGGSTEAFF
>-|TRBJ2-7|-|TRBV6-5
TGTGCCAGCAGTAAAAAAGTTACAGGGTATGGCGAGCAGTACTTC
CASSKKVTGYGEQYF
>-|TRBJ1-5|-|TRBV10-3
TGTGCCATCAGTGAGGGGGAGAGCAATCAGCCCCAGCATTTT
CAISEGESNQPQHF
>TRBD2|TRBJ2-5|few|TRBV7-8
TGTGCCAGCACCCCGGGGGCGCGGGGGGGAGAGACCCAGTACTTC
CASTPGARGGETQYF
>-|TRBJ1-1|once|TRBV2
TGTGCCAGCAGTAGAGGAGGATACACTGAAGCTTTCTTT
CASSRGGYTEAFF
>-|TRBJ1-3|-|TRBV4-1
TGCGCCAGCAGCCAAGAAAGTGGTGCCAGCTCTGGAAACACCATATATTTT
CASSQESGASSGNTIYF
>TRBD1|TRBJ1-5|-|TRBV2
TGTGCCAGCACTGAAATGTTGGACAGGGGGTCAGAGCCCCAGCATTTT
CASTEMLDRGSEPQHF
>-|TRBJ1-5|-|TRBV6-5
TGTGCCAGCAGTTACTCTGCAGGGAATCAGCCCCAGCATTTT
CASSYSAGNQPQHF
>TRBD1|TRBJ2-7|-|TRBV7-2
TGTGCCAGCAGCGCCCAGGGGGCGCAGGAGCAGTACTTC
CASSAQGAQEQYF
>-|TRBJ1-1|-|TRBV5-6
TGTGCCAGCAGCTTGGGGCAGGCGAACACTGAAGCTTTCTTT
CASSLGQANTEAFF
>TRBD2|TRBJ2-3|once|TRBV5-1
TGCGCCAGCAGCCCCTTGGCGGGGGGGTCAGATACGCAGTATTTT
CASSPLAGGSDTQYF
>-|TRBJ1-2|-|TRBV27
TGTGCCAGCAGTTTTATAGGGGGAGACTATGGCTACACCTTC
CASSFIGGDYGYTF
>TRBD1|TRBJ1-6|few|TRBV6-6
TGTGCCAGCAGGACCGGGACAGGGACGCCACCCCTCCACTTT
CASRTGTGTPPLHF
>-|TRBJ1-1|-|TRBV21-1
TGTGCCAGCAATCGAACCTGGACAGGCCGAGCTTTCTTT
CASNRTWTGRAFF
>-|TRBJ2-2|-|TRBV4-1
TGCGCCAGCAGCCCTTTGGGGGGGAACACCGGGGAGCTGTTTTTT
CASSPLGGNTGELFF
>TRBD2|TRBJ2-7|once|TRBV5-4
TGTGCCAGCAGCTTGGCACGCGGGGGGTTCTCCTACGAGCAGTACTTC
CASSLARGGFSYEQYF
>TRBD2|TRBJ2-3|-|TRBV5-8
TGTGCCAGCAGCTTGCCTAGCGGAGGCACAGATACGCAGTATTTT
CASSLPSGGTDTQYF
>-|TRBJ2-1|-|TRBV7-9
TGTGCCAGCACCCGGACAAGCTCCTACAATGAGCAGTTCTTC
CASTRTSSYNEQFF
>TRBD2|TRBJ2-3|-|TRBV27
TGTGCCAGCGATATGTGGAGCGGGGGAAGCACAGATACGCAGTATTTT
CASDMWSGGSTDTQYF
>TRBD1|TRBJ2-3|-|TRBV13
TGTGCCAGCAGTCAGGGACAGAACACAGATACGCAGTATTTT
CASSQGQNTDTQYF
>-|TRBJ1-2|-|TRBV6-1
TGTGCCAGCAGTGATCCCCTTGGAGGGGAAGTCTATGGCTACACCTTC
CASSDPLGGEVYGYTF
>-|TRBJ1-2|once|TRBV5-6
TGTGCCAGCAGCTTGCCGGGGTCGAGCTATGGCTACACCTTC
CASSLPGSSYGYTF
>-|TRBJ2-5|-|TRBV13
TGTGCCAGCAGCTCAACCGCTCAGGAGACCCAGTACTTC
CASSSTAQETQYF
>-|TRBJ2-7|-|TRBV14
TGTGCCAGCGCCGACATGAGCATCTACGAGCAGTACTTC
CASADMSIYEQYF